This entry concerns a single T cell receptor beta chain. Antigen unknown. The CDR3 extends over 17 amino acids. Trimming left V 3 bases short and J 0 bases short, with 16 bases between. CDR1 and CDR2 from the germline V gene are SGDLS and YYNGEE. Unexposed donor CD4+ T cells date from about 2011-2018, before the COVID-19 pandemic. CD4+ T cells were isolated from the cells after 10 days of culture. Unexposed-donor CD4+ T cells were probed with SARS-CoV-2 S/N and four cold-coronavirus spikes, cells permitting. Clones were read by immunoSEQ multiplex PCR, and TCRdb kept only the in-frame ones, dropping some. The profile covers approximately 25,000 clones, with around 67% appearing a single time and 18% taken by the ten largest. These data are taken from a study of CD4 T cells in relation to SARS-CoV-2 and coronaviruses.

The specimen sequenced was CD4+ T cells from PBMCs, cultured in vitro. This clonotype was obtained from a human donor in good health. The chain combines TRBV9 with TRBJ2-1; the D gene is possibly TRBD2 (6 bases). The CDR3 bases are TGTGCCAGCAGCGCCTACCCTTCCGGGAGCTCCTACAATGAGCAGTTCTTC. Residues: CASSAYPSGSSYNEQFF.